The entry below gives a single TCR beta chain sequence along with its context. Its antigen is unknown. Per the original data handling: Differences in CDR3 between clinicopathological groups were drawn on to build a classifier intended to discriminate distant-metastatic papillary thyroid cancer patients. TCRdb re-analyzed the PCR reads using MiXCR. TCRdb's processing, not the authors' own work, is the source of the V and J calls. The data contain around 41,000 clones, 28% of them singletons. This record belongs to a study of metastatic and nonmetastatic thyroid tumors. Study-wide background: Repertoires were compared across blood and tumor or nodule tissue from malignant and benign thyroid patients. Study-level findings and limits: Benign nodules reportedly had significantly lower TCR beta diversity than malignant thyroid tumors in blood and tumor.

Ahead of thyroid surgery, no patient had received treatment of any kind. Input material: blood. The TCR originated in a male donor with papillary thyroid cancer or a benign thyroid nodule (not recorded which). Some clones in this sample may be carry-over from other donors' samples.

The CDR3 DNA is TGTGCCAGCAGCCTGGAGAGGGGCTATGGCTACACCTTC. Its protein product is CASSLERGYGYTF. The V and J genes are TRBV5-8 and TRBJ1-2, with a possible D match to TRBD1 (5 bases). The V end was cut by 4 bases, the J end by 4 bases, with 11 bases between. This CDR3 is built from 13 residues. Germline-derived CDR1 and CDR2 are SGHTS and YDEGEE.